Shown below are 26 T cell receptor beta chains from a single sample sequenced in a study of blood T cell repertoires in COVID-19. This table comes from immunoSEQ multiplex PCR, and its TCRdb copy is limited to in-frame clones, with some not included. There are more than 95,000 clones in the sample; about nine tenths occur only once, and roughly 1.9% lies in the top ten. Sequencing was done on a sample of peripheral blood. The receptors were gathered from a human donor with active COVID-19. The donor label of this sample is uncertain.

The DNA of the CDR3 is TGTGCCAGCAGCTTTTTAGCCAGAGAAGCTTTCTTT. It codes for CASSFLAREAFF. The V and J genes are TRBV7-8 and TRBJ1-1; D is uncertain. V lost 3 bases and J 8 bases, leaving 10 bases between the germline ends. The CDR3 runs to 12 residues. Germline assignment: CDR1 SGHVS and CDR2 FQNEAQ.

The chain recombines TRBV6-5 with TRBJ2-7, with 9 nucleotides matching TRBD1. Germline V gives CDR1 MNHEY, CDR2 SVGAGI. This CDR3 has 15 residues. After removal of 0 bases from V and 6 bases from J, the junction contained 6 bases not matched to a gene. CDR3 in DNA: TGTGCCAGCAGTTACTCCCGACAGGGGGATGGCGAGCAGTACTTC. Protein product: CASSYSRQGDGEQYF.

V gene TRBV5-5 combines with J gene TRBJ1-6; D possibly corresponds to TRBD1 (5 bases). The CDR3 spans 15 residues. Trimming left V 0 bases short and J 5 bases short, with 9 bases between. Germline V gene sequence: CDR1 SGHKS, CDR2 YYEKEE (reference sequence). CDR3 in DNA: TGTGCCAGCAGCTTGGCCAGGGTTCATAATTCACCCCTCCACTTT. It is translated as CASSLARVHNSPLHF.

The V call is TRBV3-1 (or the pseudogene TRBV3-2), the J call TRBJ2-7; D may be TRBD2 (5 bases). Trimming pared 2 bases from V and 6 bases from J, leaving 8 bases between. The CDR3 consists of 12 residues. Germline CDR1 is LGHDT and CDR2 is YNNKEL (reference sequence). This CDR3 is CASSQLGGEQYF. CDR3 DNA: TGTGCCAGCAGCCAACTAGGAGGCGAGCAGTACTTC.

The gene calls are TRBV29-1 and TRBJ1-1, with D tentatively TRBD1 (6 bases). The CDR3 contains 12 residues. Germline CDR1 and CDR2: SQVTM and ANQGSEA. The ends were cut back, 5 bases at V and 6 bases at J, with 13 bases in the middle. The DNA for the CDR3 is TGCAGCGTTAGTCGGGGGGCGGCTGAAGCTTTCTTT. Protein: CSVSRGAAEAFF.

V gene TRBV4-2 combines with J gene TRBJ2-7; perhaps TRBD2 as D (5 bases). This CDR3 is 13 amino acids long. Trimming removed 0 bases from V and 6 bases from J, with 9 bases in between. Germline CDR1 is LGHNA and CDR2 is YNFKEQ. CDR3 in amino acids: CASSQDAGREQYF. CDR3 DNA: TGTGCCAGCAGCCAAGATGCGGGCCGCGAGCAGTACTTC.

The gene calls are TRBV7-2 and TRBJ1-2, with 7 bases aligning to TRBD1. The J segment lost 8 bases and the V segment lost 5 bases, leaving 5 bases of the junction unmatched. CDR1 is SGHTA, CDR2 FQGNSA, per germline. This CDR3 contains 12 residues. CDR3 DNA sequence: TGTGCCAGCAGCAAGGACAGGCGGGGCTACACCTTC. Translation: CASSKDRRGYTF.

This clone was seen only once. V usage is TRBV20-1 and J usage is TRBJ2-2; D is unresolved. Germline V gene data show CDR1 as DFQATT and CDR2 as SNEGSKA (reference sequence). This CDR3 region has 15 residues. Trimming removed 3 bases at V and 0 bases at J, with 11 bases between. As DNA, the CDR3 is TGCAGTGCTAGTAAGACGGGTACGAACACCGGGGAGCTGTTTTTT. Its protein is CSASKTGTNTGELFF.

The gene calls are TRBV10-2 and TRBJ1-1; D is ambiguous. Germline assignment: CDR1 WSHSY and CDR2 SAAADI. With 0 bases removed from V and 4 bases from J, the gap between germline ends came to 9 bases. There are 14 residues in the CDR3. The CDR3 sequence is CASSESSVSTEAFF. In DNA, the CDR3 is TGCGCCAGCAGTGAGTCCAGCGTAAGCACTGAAGCTTTCTTT.

This clone showed up just once. The chain has TRBV7-8 and TRBJ1-1, with a tentative D call TRBD1 (6 bases). Between the trimmed V and J ends, which lost 0 bases and 1 base, there was a span of 9 bases. Germline V gene sequence: CDR1 SGHVS, CDR2 FQNEAQ. The CDR3 extends over 15 amino acids. The CDR3 DNA is TGTGCCAGCAGCTTAGCCCTGACAGGGAACACTGAAGCTTTCTTT. The encoded protein is CASSLALTGNTEAFF.

The V call is TRBV2, the J call TRBJ2-7, with D tentatively TRBD2 (6 bases). The length of the CDR3 is 14 residues. V shed 8 bases and J shed 0 bases, with 14 bases lying between them. CDR1 SNHLY and CDR2 FYNNEI come from the germline V gene. CDR3 protein: CASCRGGFSYEQYF. Written as DNA, the CDR3 is TGTGCCAGCTGCAGAGGAGGGTTCTCCTACGAGCAGTACTTC.

This chain joins TRBV30 and TRBJ1-1; a weak D match, TRBD1 (6 bases). The CDR3 sequence is 13 residues long. The germline V gene has CDR1 GTSNPN and CDR2 SVGIG (reference sequence). With 0 bases removed from V and 3 bases from J, the gap between germline ends came to 8 bases. This CDR3 is CAWSVQGYTEAFF. CDR3 nucleotide sequence: TGTGCCTGGAGTGTACAGGGCTACACTGAAGCTTTCTTT.

This chain links TRBV3-1 (or the pseudogene TRBV3-2) with TRBJ2-7, with a tentative D call TRBD1 (6 bases). Germline CDR1 reads LGHDT; CDR2 reads YNNKEL (reference sequence). V shed 3 bases and J shed 3 bases, with 15 bases lying between them. The CDR3 is 15 amino acids. The CDR3 DNA is TGTGCCAGCAGCCACCACGTCAGGGGTCTCTACGAGCAGTACTTC. It translates to CASSHHVRGLYEQYF.

The V and J genes are TRBV28 and TRBJ2-1, with 8 bases matching TRBD2. Germline CDR1 and CDR2: MDHEN and SYDVKM. V shed 5 bases, J shed 6 bases, and the junction held 6 bases outside the gene matches. The CDR3 runs to 14 residues. Written as DNA, the CDR3 is TGTGCCAGCAGTCCCGGGGGGGGCCGCAATGAGCAGTTCTTC. It specifies CASSPGGGRNEQFF. Using reference TRBV28 and TRBJ2-1 for the parts outside the CDR3, the full variable domain is DVKVTQSSRYLVKRTGEKVFLECVQDMDHENMFWYRQDPGLGLRLIYFSYDVKMKEKGDIPEGYSVSREKKERFSLILESASTNQTSMYLCASSPGGGRNEQFFGPGTRLTVL.

V usage is TRBV6-5 and J usage is TRBJ1-1, with 10 bases aligning to TRBD1. CDR1 and CDR2 from the germline V gene are MNHEY and SVGAGI. The V gene end was trimmed by 6 bases and the J gene end by 0 bases; junction bases not matched to a gene: 4. The CDR3 extends over 15 amino acids. CDR3 coding DNA: TGTGCCAGCAGACCGGACAGGGGGTTGAACACTGAAGCTTTCTTT. Translating gives CASRPDRGLNTEAFF.

This chain connects TRBV19 to TRBJ1-1; TRBD1 might be the D (6 bases). Trimming left V 6 bases short and J 1 base short, with 12 bases between. CDR1 is LNHDA, CDR2 SQIVND, per germline (reference sequence). The CDR3 loop spans 14 amino acids. CDR3 in DNA: TGTGCCAGTAGCCCCGGGACATCGAACACTGAAGCTTTCTTT. Amino acid sequence: CASSPGTSNTEAFF. Using reference TRBV19 and TRBJ1-1 for the parts outside the CDR3, the full variable domain is DGGITQSPKYLFRKEGQNVTLSCEQNLNHDAMYWYRQDPGQGLRLIYYSQIVNDFQKGDIAEGYSVSREKKESFPLTVTSAQKNPTAFYLCASSPGTSNTEAFFGQGTRLTVV.

The DNA for the CDR3 is TGTGCCAGCAGCTCCCCCGCGGGGGGCCGGCAAGAGACCCAGTACTTC. Its protein is CASSSPAGGRQETQYF. The V gene is TRBV7-9, the J gene TRBJ2-5; TRBD2 matches at 8 bases. There are 16 residues in the CDR3. CDR1 is SEHNR and CDR2 is FQNEAQ in the germline V gene (reference sequence). V lost 4 bases and J lost 2; bases outside the gene matches: 9. Full variable domain (remainder filled in from reference TRBV7-9 and TRBJ2-5): DTGVSQNPRHKITKRGQNVTFRCDPISEHNRLYWYRQTLGQGPEFLTYFQNEAQLEKSRLLSDRFSAERPKGSFSTLEIQRTEQGDSAMYLCASSSPAGGRQETQYFGPGTRLLVL.

This chain joins TRBV27 and TRBJ2-1, with 14 bases identical to TRBD2. The CDR3 spans 16 residues. Germline CDR1 MNHEY, CDR2 SMNVEV (reference sequence). The junction had 14 bases not matched to a gene; V was cut back by 6 bases and J by 13 bases. The CDR3: CASRFSNGLAGGDQFF. For the CDR3, the DNA is TGTGCCAGCAGGTTCTCCAACGGACTAGCGGGGGGTGATCAGTTCTTC.

This chain joins TRBV7-2 and TRBJ1-2, with D possibly being TRBD1 (6 bases). This CDR3 spans 13 amino acids. Germline-derived CDR1 and CDR2 are SGHTA and FQGNSA. The V and J ends lost 1 base and 7 bases respectively, with 10 bases between them. CDR3 sequence: CASSLDRRGGYTF. CDR3 nucleotide sequence: TGTGCCAGCAGCTTAGATCGCAGGGGTGGCTACACCTTC.

The chain employs TRBV6-5 and TRBJ2-2; 8 bases fit TRBD1. There are 15 residues in the CDR3. From germline, CDR1 is MNHEY and CDR2 SVGAGI. With V trimmed by 2 bases and J by 7 bases, 6 bases remained unmatched. CDR3 DNA sequence: TGTGCCAGCAGTTACCTGGACAGGGAAGGCGGGGAGCTGTTTTTT. Its translation is CASSYLDREGGELFF.

This sequence joins TRBV5-4 and TRBJ2-7; D is undetermined. Per the germline V gene, CDR1 is SGHNT and CDR2 is YYREEE (reference sequence). The CDR3 runs to 12 residues. The V and J ends lost 0 bases and 3 bases respectively, with 4 bases between them. The CDR3 nucleotides are TGTGCCAGCAGCTTGGGAGGCTACGAGCAGTACTTC. Amino acid sequence: CASSLGGYEQYF.

The chain has TRBV28 and TRBJ1-1; D not certain. The CDR3 has 12 residues. CDR1 MDHEN and CDR2 SYDVKM come from the germline V gene. The V and J ends lost 6 bases and 1 base respectively, with 6 bases between them. CDR3 in amino acids: CASRSENTEAFF. CDR3 bases: TGTGCCAGCAGGTCAGAGAACACTGAAGCTTTCTTT.

This clone has a single count. The chain employs TRBV9 and TRBJ2-2; 8 bases are shared with TRBD2. CDR3 length: 16 residues. CDR1 is SGDLS and CDR2 is YYNGEE in the germline V gene. V lost 1 base, J lost 7 bases, and 9 bases stayed unmatched. CDR3 loop: CASSVTTGGAGGELFF. CDR3 in DNA: TGTGCCAGCAGCGTAACTACCGGGGGGGCCGGCGGGGAGCTGTTTTTT.

V is TRBV6-2 or TRBV6-3 and J is TRBJ2-3; 9 bases line up with TRBD2. CDR1 is MNHEY, CDR2 SVGEGT, per germline. The CDR3 runs to 15 residues. V dropped 4 bases and J dropped 2; count of bases not matched to a gene: 4. DNA for the CDR3: TGTGCCAGCAGTTGGGCTAGCGGGGACACAGATACGCAGTATTTT. It translates to CASSWASGDTDTQYF.

This clone appeared once. The genes are TRBV21-1 and TRBJ1-6; TRBD1 is taken as the D call from the table, unchecked against the DNA. TRBV21-1 has pseudogene status. The CDR3 is 15 residues long. The CDR3: CASSKDRELNSPLHF. CDR3 sequence (DNA): TGTGCCAGCAGTAAAGACAGGGAACTTAATTCACCCCTCCACTTT.

The V and J genes are TRBV29-1 and TRBJ2-1; 10 nucleotides line up with TRBD1. Germline CDR1 and CDR2: SQVTM and ANQGSEA. Losses at the gene ends were 6 bases for V and 9 bases for J; bases not matched to a gene: 8. The CDR3 is 13 amino acids. The DNA of the CDR3 is TGCAGCGTATCGGGACAGGGGATAAGTGAGCAGTTCTTC. This codes for CSVSGQGISEQFF.